A selection of T cell receptor beta chains follows, all from one sample in a study of blood T cell repertoires in COVID-19. Sequencing was performed with immunoSEQ multiplex PCR; in TCRdb, only in-frame clones are kept and a portion is missing. The table shows 200,000 to 300,000 clones, with 85% to 90% occurring only once. Sequencing was done on a sample of PBMCs or T cells enriched from blood (not recorded which). The receptors were sampled from a woman under 40 who had recovered from COVID-19. The conserved cysteine and the conserved F or W are not part of the CDR3 here.

V gene	J gene	CDR3 protein
TRBV18	TRBJ1-1	ASSRAAGSMNTEAF
TRBV27	TRBJ1-6	ASSSPRNSPLH
TRBV18	TRBJ2-3	ASSPGRGTGHQDTQY
TRBV7-2	TRBJ2-3	ASSLRGVAADTQY
TRBV4-2	TRBJ2-1	ASSRATLAGGGNEQF
TRBV7-8	TRBJ1-5	ASSLGTGAQPQH
TRBV7-9	TRBJ1-1	ASSPSGAMNTEAF
TRBV29-1	TRBJ1-1	SVAKTGAPEAF
TRBV10-3	TRBJ1-5	AISETANQPQH
TRBV28	TRBJ2-7	ASSPFEVATRGRSSYEQY
TRBV3-1/TRBV3-2	TRBJ2-5	ASSQVKKTQY
TRBV30	TRBJ1-6	AWRAQGSYNSPLH
TRBV13	TRBJ1-6	ASSLRQGQHSPLH
TRBV30	TRBJ1-2	AWSVGGLSYGYT
TRBV5-1	TRBJ2-7	ASSLSGNYEQY
TRBV20-1	TRBJ2-6	SASPDSGANVLT
TRBV3-1/TRBV3-2	TRBJ2-1	ASSQLGVDQF
TRBV11-3	TRBJ2-7	ASSLDVTYEQY
TRBV12-3/TRBV12-4	TRBJ1-1	ASSVTGAEAF
TRBV19	TRBJ1-6	ASSRPSRQGTSYNSPLH
TRBV20-1	TRBJ1-1	SARARTEAF
TRBV6-5	TRBJ1-1	ASRTGGRGTEAF
TRBV3-1/TRBV3-2	TRBJ1-1	ASSGPGGGAGAF
TRBV3-1/TRBV3-2	TRBJ1-1	ASSQGDRAAEAF
TRBV4-3	TRBJ2-7	ASSQDFKLSYEQY
TRBV28	TRBJ2-1	ASSSRPRLAGENEQF
TRBV18	TRBJ2-1	ASSPPQRPNNEQF
TRBV10-3	TRBJ2-5	ATGTGRGETQY
TRBV21-1	TRBJ2-7	ASSKLPTGGFREQY
TRBV28	TRBJ1-2	ASSPSQGYGGYT
TRBV15	TRBJ2-7	ATSRGGLAGAYEQY
TRBV28	TRBJ1-3	ASRSGQERGNTIY
TRBV7-8	TRBJ2-2	ASSLMETVNTGELF